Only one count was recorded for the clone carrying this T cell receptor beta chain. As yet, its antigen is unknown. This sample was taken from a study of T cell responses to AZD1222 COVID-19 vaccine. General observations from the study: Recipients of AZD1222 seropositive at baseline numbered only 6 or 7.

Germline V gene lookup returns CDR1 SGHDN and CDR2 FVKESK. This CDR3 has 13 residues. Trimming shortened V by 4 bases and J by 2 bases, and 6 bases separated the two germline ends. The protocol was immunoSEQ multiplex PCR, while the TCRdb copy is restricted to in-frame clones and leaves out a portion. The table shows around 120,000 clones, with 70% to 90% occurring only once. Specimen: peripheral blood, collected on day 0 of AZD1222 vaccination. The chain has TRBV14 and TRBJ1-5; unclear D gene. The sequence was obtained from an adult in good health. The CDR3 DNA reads TGTGCCAGCAGCCTGAGTCGCAATCAGCCCCAGCATTTT. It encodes CASSLSRNQPQHF.